The 2 T cell receptor beta chains given below trace back to one sample, sequenced in a study of cytomegalovirus exposure and HLA in healthy donors. PCR employed 60 Vbeta and 13 Jbeta primers. Data came from immunoSEQ multiplex PCR; TCRdb stores just in-frame clones and leaves some out. This sample's table reports tens of thousands of clones. Specimen: PBMCs. These receptors came from a human donor in good health.

The chain links TRBV15 to TRBJ2-5, with D maybe TRBD1 (5 bases). V was cut by 0 bases and J by 3 bases, with 11 bases left in between. Germline V gene data show CDR1 as LNHNV and CDR2 as YYDKDF (reference sequence). The CDR3 consists of 15 residues. The CDR3 reads CATSRDPMTEETQYF. The CDR3 nucleotides are TGTGCCACCAGCAGAGATCCTATGACAGAAGAGACCCAGTACTTC.

The chain recombines TRBV9 with TRBJ2-5, with TRBD2 matching 7 bases. V gave up 3 bases and J gave up 5 bases; unmatched junction bases: 10. Germline CDR1 reads SGDLS; CDR2 reads YYNGEE. This CDR3 contains 15 residues. DNA of the CDR3: TGTGCCAGCAGCGCATCGGGGGGACCCAGGGAGACCCAGTACTTC. The encoded protein is CASSASGGPRETQYF.